The 31 T cell receptor beta chains given below trace back to one sample, sequenced in a study of blood T cell repertoires in COVID-19. Sequenced by immunoSEQ multiplex PCR; TCRdb stores in-frame clones only, minus some. This repertoire shows around 150,000 clones, roughly 82% found once; its top ten account for more than 6%. The sample consisted of peripheral blood. These TCRs come from a woman in her thirties or forties with COVID-19, enrolled during active disease.

The chain links TRBV7-2 to TRBJ2-1, with 9 bases lining up with TRBD2. The CDR3 length is 17 residues. The V segment lost 6 bases and the J segment 7 bases; nucleotides outside the gene matches: 16. CDR1 is SGHTA and CDR2 is FQGNSA in the germline V gene. CDR3 region: CASSPLWAGGRGNEQFF. CDR3 in DNA: TGTGCCAGCAGTCCACTCTGGGCGGGAGGGCGTGGGAATGAGCAGTTCTTC.

The CDR3 protein is CASSPLADTQYF. The DNA of the CDR3 is TGTGCCAGCAGCCCCCTCGCAGATACGCAGTATTTT. The chain joins TRBV9 to TRBJ2-3; D remains unclear. Per germline, CDR1 SGDLS and CDR2 YYNGEE. The CDR3 consists of 12 residues. The germline V and J ends were trimmed by 4 bases and 4 bases, with 7 bases remaining between them.

V is TRBV18 and J is TRBJ1-2, with D maybe TRBD1 (6 bases). Trimming pared 6 bases from V and 4 bases from J, leaving 12 bases between. Germline V CDR1 and CDR2: KGHSH, LQKENI. CDR3 length equals 13 residues. The CDR3 loop reads CASSPGEGYGYTF. CDR3 nucleotides: TGTGCCAGCTCTCCAGGGGAGGGCTATGGCTACACCTTC.

The chain couples TRBV28 to TRBJ1-4; D possibly corresponds to TRBD1 (5 bases). Trimming pared 8 bases from V and 0 bases from J, leaving 10 bases between. The CDR3 spans 14 residues. Germline CDR1 and CDR2: MDHEN and SYDVKM. The DNA for the CDR3 is TGTGCCAGCCTTAGGGGCCCAACTAATGAAAAACTGTTTTTT. This translates into CASLRGPTNEKLFF.

This chain connects TRBV3-1 (or the pseudogene TRBV3-2) to TRBJ2-2; D is possibly TRBD2 (5 bases). CDR1 LGHDT and CDR2 YNNKEL come from the germline V gene (reference sequence). The CDR3 length is 15 residues. Trimming stripped 4 bases from V and 5 bases from J, with 14 bases between. The CDR3 reads CASSLAGGRTGELFF. CDR3 in DNA: TGTGCCAGCAGCCTGGCGGGTGGAAGGACCGGGGAGCTGTTTTTT.

The genes are TRBV3-1 (or the pseudogene TRBV3-2) and TRBJ2-7; maybe TRBD2 (6 bases). V lost 1 base, J lost 6 bases, and 10 bases lay in between. CDR3 size: 13 residues. The V gene's germline CDR1 is LGHDT and CDR2 YNNKEL (reference sequence). The DNA of the CDR3 is TGTGCCAGCAGCCAAGTGGGGGGTACCGAGCAGTACGTC. Encoded protein: CASSQVGGTEQYV.

This clone was seen once. V and J are TRBV30 and TRBJ2-1, with D possibly being TRBD1 (5 bases). Germline CDR1 GTSNPN, CDR2 SVGIG (reference sequence). The CDR3 is made up of 13 amino acids. Between the trimmed V and J ends, which lost 4 bases and 7 bases, there was a span of 14 bases. The CDR3 reads CAWKAGSRNEQFF. Written as DNA, the CDR3 is TGTGCCTGGAAGGCAGGGTCTCGGAATGAGCAGTTCTTC.

The rearrangement uses TRBV5-1 and TRBJ1-2, with TRBD1 as a possible D gene (5 bases). The CDR3 has 13 residues. The V end was cut by 2 bases, the J end by 3 bases, with 8 bases between. The V gene's germline CDR1 is SGHRS and CDR2 YFSETQ. The CDR3, as DNA: TGCGCCAGCAGCTTAGGGGATGACTATGGCTACACCTTC. Translation: CASSLGDDYGYTF.

The chain uses TRBV10-3 and TRBJ2-3; 15 nucleotides line up with TRBD2. Germline V gene data show CDR1 as ENHRY and CDR2 as SYGVKD. The CDR3 runs to 15 residues. Losses at the gene ends were 5 bases for V and 4 bases for J; bases not matched to a gene: 1. CDR3 nucleotide sequence: TGTGCCATCAGTCGGACTAGCGGGAGGGCAGATACGCAGTATTTT. Encoded protein: CAISRTSGRADTQYF.

The gene calls are TRBV2 and TRBJ1-2; D is uncertain. The CDR3 length is 13 residues. V was cut by 4 bases and J by 4 bases, with 10 bases left in between. CDR1 SNHLY and CDR2 FYNNEI come from the germline V gene. The CDR3 DNA is TGTGCCAGCAGTGGTAGGAGTCGCTATGGCTACACCTTC. This gives the protein CASSGRSRYGYTF.

The chain uses TRBV6-2 or TRBV6-3 and TRBJ2-1; 7 bases are a match to TRBD2. The CDR3 runs 19 residues. The V segment lost 5 bases and the J segment 4 bases; nucleotides outside the gene matches: 20. Per germline, CDR1 MNHEY and CDR2 SVGEGT. Written as DNA, the CDR3 is TGTGCCAGCAGTGGCTGGGCGGGCCACCAAGCGGGGCTGTACAATGAGCAGTTCTTC. This codes for CASSGWAGHQAGLYNEQFF.

The chain combines TRBV11-1 with TRBJ1-1, with 7 bases lining up with TRBD1. The CDR3 totals 15 residues. Germline assignment: CDR1 SGHAT and CDR2 FQDESV (reference sequence). Trimming at V came to 2 bases and at J to 0 bases, leaving 3 bases not matched to a gene. In DNA, the CDR3 is TGTGCCAGCAGCTTACAGGGGGAACTGAACACTGAAGCTTTCTTT. Protein product: CASSLQGELNTEAFF.

This chain links TRBV5-1 with TRBJ2-7; TRBD2 aligns across 7 bases. The CDR3 runs to 15 residues. Germline V gene lookup returns CDR1 SGHRS and CDR2 YFSETQ. The V segment lost 4 bases and the J segment 2 bases; nucleotides outside the gene matches: 9. Here the CDR3 reads CASSLTAGVTYEQYF. The CDR3 region has the DNA TGCGCCAGCAGCCTTACGGCGGGAGTCACCTACGAGCAGTACTTC. The full variable domain, with the rest looked up from reference TRBV5-1 and TRBJ2-7, is KAGVTQTPRYLIKTRGQQVTLSCSPISGHRSVSWYQQTPGQGLQFLFEYFSETQRNKGNFPGRFSGRQFSNSRSEMNVSTLELGDSALYLCASSLTAGVTYEQYFGPGTRLTVT.

V is TRBV6-1 and J is TRBJ1-1; perhaps TRBD1 as D (6 bases). Germline CDR1 reads MNHNS; CDR2 reads SASEGT. Deletions cut 1 base from V and 7 bases from J, with 13 bases between. This CDR3 has 14 residues. For the CDR3, the DNA is TGTGCCAGCAGTGAAGGGACAGAGGGATTTGAAGCTTTCTTT. It translates to CASSEGTEGFEAFF.

This clone was seen a handful of times. The chain's CDR3 is CASSQDLSEPQHF. The CDR3 DNA reads as TGCGCCAGCAGCCAAGATCTTTCTGAGCCCCAGCATTTT. The V and J genes are TRBV4-1 and TRBJ1-5; D not resolved. The CDR3 covers 13 residues. Trimming left V 0 bases short and J 8 bases short, with 8 bases between. From germline, CDR1 is MGHRA and CDR2 YSYEKL.

The chain employs TRBV9 and TRBJ2-2; 11 nucleotides line up with TRBD2. J lost 4 bases, V lost 0 bases, and 5 bases had no gene match. Germline V CDR1 and CDR2: SGDLS, YYNGEE. CDR3 size: 17 residues. The CDR3 bases are TGTGCCAGCAGCGTAGGGTTAGCGGGAGGGCTCACCGGGGAGCTGTTTTTT. Protein product: CASSVGLAGGLTGELFF.

This chain joins TRBV6-5 and TRBJ1-1; TRBD1 might be the D (5 bases). With 7 bases removed from V and 4 bases from J, the gap between germline ends came to 10 bases. The CDR3 loop spans 12 amino acids. CDR1 MNHEY and CDR2 SVGAGI come from the germline V gene. For the CDR3, the DNA is TGTGCCAGCAAAGGGCAGGGCACTGAAGCTTTCTTT. Its protein product is CASKGQGTEAFF.

V usage is TRBV18 and J usage is TRBJ2-1; D tentatively fits TRBD1 or TRBD2 (9 bases each). Per germline, CDR1 KGHSH and CDR2 LQKENI. The ends were cut back, 0 bases at V and 5 bases at J, with 20 bases in the middle. The CDR3 is 18 amino acids. The CDR3 DNA reads TGTGCCAGCTCACCACCGACAGGGGGGCAGCGGGAGGACAATGAGCAGTTCTTC. Translated, it gives CASSPPTGGQREDNEQFF.

The V call is TRBV10-1, the J call TRBJ2-1; D unclear. V was shortened by 1 base and J by 3 bases, with 4 bases between the two germline ends. Per the germline V gene, CDR1 is WNHNN and CDR2 is SYGVQD (reference sequence). This CDR3 is 13 amino acids long. The CDR3, as DNA: TGCGCCAGCAGTGAGTTCCGCTACAATGAGCAGTTCTTC. Translating gives CASSEFRYNEQFF.

This clone came up once. The chain recombines TRBV28 with TRBJ1-2; weak D call: TRBD1 (5 bases). The CDR3 sequence is 12 residues long. V was pared by 5 bases and J by 4 bases, with 8 bases between. Germline lookup yields CDR1 MDHEN and CDR2 SYDVKM. CDR3 bases: TGTGCCAGCAGTACGACAGCCTATGGCTACACCTTC. Translating gives CASSTTAYGYTF.

This rearrangement joins TRBV19 to TRBJ2-7; 8 bases line up with TRBD1. From germline, CDR1 is LNHDA and CDR2 SQIVND (reference sequence). The CDR3 has 14 amino acids. V dropped 9 bases and J dropped 2; count of bases not matched to a gene: 9. CDR3 nucleotide sequence: TGTGCCAGCAGAATCCGGACAGGGACCTACGAGCAGTACTTC. It yields the protein CASRIRTGTYEQYF.

The rearrangement uses TRBV5-6 and TRBJ1-1; TRBD1 is a possible D gene (6 bases). Deletions cut 3 bases from V and 4 bases from J, with 16 bases between. Germline CDR1 reads SGHDT; CDR2 reads YYEEEE. The CDR3 is 15 residues long. CDR3 amino acids: CASSSLDEGVTEAFF. The CDR3 bases are TGTGCCAGCAGCTCCCTCGATGAGGGGGTCACTGAAGCTTTCTTT.

V is TRBV19 and J is TRBJ1-2, with 8 bases identical to TRBD1. Germline assignment: CDR1 LNHDA and CDR2 SQIVND (reference sequence). CDR3 length: 17 residues. Losses at the gene ends were 2 bases for V and 4 bases for J; bases not matched to a gene: 12. The CDR3 coding sequence is TGTGCCAGTAGTATACGTAGTGTCGGGGACAGGACCTATGGCTACACCTTC. Protein sequence: CASSIRSVGDRTYGYTF.

The chain carries TRBV7-6 and TRBJ2-1; 14 nucleotides match TRBD2. V trimming: 4 bases; J trimming: 3 bases; junction bases outside the gene matches: 14. Germline V CDR1 and CDR2: SGHVS, FNYEAQ. The CDR3 contains 20 residues. The DNA for the CDR3 is TGTGCCAGCAGCTCAGGAAGACTAGCGGGGGGGCCTGTTTTCTACAATGAGCAGTTCTTC. It yields the protein CASSSGRLAGGPVFYNEQFF. Combining the CDR3 with reference TRBV7-6 and TRBJ2-1 gives the whole variable domain GAGVSQSPRYKVTKRGQDVALRCDPISGHVSLYWYRQALGQGPEFLTYFNYEAQQDKSGLPNDRFSAERPEGSISTLTIQRTEQRDSAMYRCASSSGRLAGGPVFYNEQFFGPGTRLTVL.

CDR3 sequence: CASSPDRGNEKLFF. The CDR3 region has the DNA TGTGCCAGCAGCCCGGACAGGGGCAATGAAAAACTGTTTTTT. The chain couples TRBV9 to TRBJ1-4, with 9 bases fitting TRBD1. Looked up from germline, CDR1 is SGDLS and CDR2 is YYNGEE. There are 14 residues in the CDR3. J lost 5 bases, V lost 4 bases, and 3 bases had no gene match.

CDR3 coding DNA: TGTGCCAGCAGCAAAGTACCCACGTCGCGGGAGGTCTACAATGAGCAGTTCTTC. The encoded protein is CASSKVPTSREVYNEQFF. The V call is TRBV21-1, the J call TRBJ2-1; the table names TRBD2, a call not compared with the DNA. TRBV21-1 is recorded as a pseudogene. The CDR3 is 18 amino acids.

The genes are TRBV12-3 or TRBV12-4 and TRBJ1-2, with D perhaps matching TRBD1 (5 bases). V was cut by 1 base and J by 5 bases, with 8 bases left in between. The CDR3 runs 13 residues. CDR3 DNA sequence: TGTGCCAGCAGTTTAGGGGAGGGGTATGGCTACACCTTC. It specifies CASSLGEGYGYTF.

The CDR3 DNA is TGTGCCAGCAGCCGACTGATAGCGGGAGGTAAAAATGAGCAGTTCTTC. Translated: CASSRLIAGGKNEQFF. The rearrangement uses TRBV28 and TRBJ2-1, with 10 positions matching TRBD2. The CDR3 runs 16 residues. J lost 7 bases, V lost 6 bases, and 12 bases had no gene match. Germline CDR1 MDHEN, CDR2 SYDVKM.

V and J are TRBV7-9 and TRBJ1-1; D not resolved. The CDR3 is 12 amino acids. Per the germline V gene, CDR1 is SEHNR and CDR2 is FQNEAQ (reference sequence). V gave up 4 bases and J gave up 6 bases, with 9 bases separating them. CDR3 DNA sequence: TGTGCCAGCAGCTCAGTTGGGCCTGAAGCTTTCTTT. It codes for CASSSVGPEAFF.

The genes are TRBV6-5 and TRBJ1-5; the D is unclear. Germline loops: CDR1 MNHEY, CDR2 SVGAGI. V lost 4 bases and J lost 0, with 7 bases in between. The CDR3 totals 14 residues. The CDR3 loop is CASSLRNSNQPQHF. CDR3 coding DNA: TGTGCCAGCAGTTTGCGAAATAGCAATCAGCCCCAGCATTTT.

The gene calls are TRBV19 and TRBJ2-1; no clear D. The CDR3 loop spans 13 amino acids. The germline gives CDR1 LNHDA, CDR2 SQIVND (reference sequence). The germline V and J ends were trimmed by 4 bases and 4 bases, with 8 bases remaining between them. This CDR3 reads CASSRQVYNEQFF. CDR3 in DNA: TGTGCCAGTAGTAGGCAGGTTTACAATGAGCAGTTCTTC.